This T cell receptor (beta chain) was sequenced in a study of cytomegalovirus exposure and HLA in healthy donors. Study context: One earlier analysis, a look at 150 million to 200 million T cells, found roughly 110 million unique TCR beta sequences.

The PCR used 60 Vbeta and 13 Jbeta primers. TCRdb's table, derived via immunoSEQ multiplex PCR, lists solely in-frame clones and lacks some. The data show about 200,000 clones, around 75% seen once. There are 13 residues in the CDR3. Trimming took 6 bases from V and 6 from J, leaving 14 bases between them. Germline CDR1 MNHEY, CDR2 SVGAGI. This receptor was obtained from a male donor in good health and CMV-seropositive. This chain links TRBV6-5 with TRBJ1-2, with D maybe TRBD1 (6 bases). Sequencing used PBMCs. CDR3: CASRTSTGNGYTF. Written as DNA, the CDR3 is TGTGCCAGCAGGACCAGTACAGGGAATGGCTACACCTTC.